This is a list of T cell receptor beta chains from one sample in a study of shared clonotypes between healthy human individuals. Some clones are missing from TCRdb's copy, which holds only in-frame ones; the method was immunoSEQ multiplex PCR. Altogether about 600,000 clones are present, 97% being singletons, with the ten largest covering around 0.057%. The sample comprised naive CD4+ T cells sorted from blood. These TCRs come from a woman aged 25 to 39 in good health. CDR3s include the opening cysteine and the closing phenylalanine or tryptophan. D genes are given only for firm matches. Clone sizes are given selectively: once, few, many, or a class where the clone is expanded.

clone_size	j_call	d_call	v_call	cdr3_aa	cdr3_nt
NA	TRBJ2-2	TRBD1	TRBV19	CASSSRTGVNTGELFF	TGTGCCAGTAGTTCCCGGACAGGGGTTAACACCGGGGAGCTGTTTTTT
once	TRBJ1-2	NA	TRBV28	CASTPQEYYGYTF	TGTGCCAGCACCCCCCAGGAGTACTATGGCTACACCTTC
once	TRBJ2-1	TRBD2	TRBV5-1	CASSVGGRAEQFF	TGCGCCAGCAGCGTAGGTGGGAGGGCCGAGCAGTTCTTC
NA	TRBJ2-1	NA	TRBV5-1	CASSLAQINEQFF	TGCGCCAGCAGCTTGGCTCAGATCAATGAGCAGTTCTTC
NA	TRBJ2-1	TRBD2	TRBV27	CASSFGTSGTLFF	TGTGCCAGCAGTTTCGGGACTAGCGGGACTCTGTTCTTC
once	TRBJ2-1	TRBD2	TRBV25-1	CASSELSGGYNEQFF	TGTGCCAGCAGTGAGTTAAGCGGGGGATACAATGAGCAGTTCTTC
NA	TRBJ2-7	TRBD2	TRBV28	CASRPSGRPIEQYF	TGTGCCAGCAGGCCTAGCGGTCGTCCCATCGAGCAGTACTTC
NA	TRBJ2-5	NA	TRBV18	CASSPGSGPRREETQYF	TGTGCCAGCTCACCAGGGAGCGGCCCACGTAGAGAAGAGACCCAGTACTTC
once	TRBJ1-3	NA	TRBV30	CAWSVMLSGNTIYF	TGTGCCTGGAGTGTAATGCTCTCTGGAAACACCATATATTTT
once	TRBJ2-3	TRBD2	TRBV19	CASSISPGLAGEGTDTQYF	TGTGCCAGTAGTATTTCTCCGGGACTAGCGGGAGAGGGGACAGATACGCAGTATTTT
NA	TRBJ1-5	NA	TRBV5-8	CASSLALLIYSNQPQHF	TGTGCCAGCAGCTTGGCACTGCTGATCTATAGCAATCAGCCCCAGCATTTT
NA	TRBJ2-2	TRBD2	TRBV7-2	CASSLVSGTTNTGELFF	TGTGCCAGCAGCTTAGTATCCGGGACTACGAACACCGGGGAGCTGTTTTTT
NA	TRBJ2-7	TRBD2	TRBV30	CAWASGLYEQYF	TGTGCCTGGGCTAGCGGGTTATACGAGCAGTACTTC
NA	TRBJ1-1	NA	TRBV29-1	CSAKDSTEAFF	TGCAGCGCGAAAGACAGCACTGAAGCTTTCTTT
NA	TRBJ2-7	NA	TRBV2	CASSEYRAEEQYF	TGTGCCAGCAGTGAATACAGGGCGGAAGAGCAGTACTTC
NA	TRBJ2-3	TRBD2	TRBV28	CASSLGTSGRRTDTQYF	TGTGCCAGCAGTTTGGGGACTAGCGGGAGGCGCACAGATACGCAGTATTTT
NA	TRBJ2-1	NA	TRBV7-2	CASSPRQLGYPNEQFF	TGTGCCAGCAGCCCGAGGCAACTAGGTTACCCCAATGAGCAGTTCTTC
once	TRBJ1-5	TRBD1	TRBV2	CASSARDRGPQHF	TGTGCCAGCAGTGCTCGGGACAGGGGGCCCCAGCATTTT
NA	TRBJ2-1	TRBD2	TRBV7-2	CASSLYLAERDEQFF	TGTGCCAGCAGCTTATATCTAGCGGAGAGGGATGAGCAGTTCTTC
NA	TRBJ2-5	NA	TRBV7-2	CASSLGGQPQETQYF	TGTGCCAGCAGCTTAGGGGGGCAGCCCCAAGAGACCCAGTACTTC
NA	TRBJ2-1	TRBD2	TRBV11-2	CASSPGRVVAGGPYNEQFF	TGTGCCAGCAGTCCCGGACGTGTAGTTGCGGGAGGTCCCTACAATGAGCAGTTCTTC
NA	TRBJ1-2	TRBD1	TRBV15	CATSRRTGTGYYGYTF	TGTGCCACCAGCAGGCGAACCGGGACAGGGTACTATGGCTACACCTTC
NA	TRBJ1-2	NA	TRBV5-6	CASSLNGGGYTF	TGTGCCAGCAGCTTGAACGGCGGAGGCTACACCTTC
NA	TRBJ2-4	NA	TRBV14	CASSRSVVSGSGKNIQYF	TGTGCCAGCAGCCGGTCCGTGGTCAGTGGTAGCGGAAAAAACATTCAGTACTTC
NA	TRBJ1-1	NA	TRBV7-6	CASSLAVGGLTNTEAFF	TGTGCCAGCAGCTTAGCGGTTGGGGGGCTCACGAACACTGAAGCTTTCTTT
NA	TRBJ1-2	NA	TRBV18	CASSPGVDRNYGYTF	TGTGCCAGCTCACCCGGGGTCGACCGGAACTATGGCTACACCTTC
NA	TRBJ2-1	TRBD2	TRBV2	CASSAPGTRKNEQFF	TGTGCCAGCAGCGCCCCCGGGACTAGAAAGAATGAGCAGTTCTTC
NA	TRBJ1-5	NA	TRBV19	CASSTSRRDNQPQHF	TGTGCCAGTAGTACCTCTCGAAGGGACAATCAGCCCCAGCATTTT
NA	TRBJ1-2	NA	TRBV6-5	CASSYSNPPRSYGYTF	TGTGCCAGCAGTTACTCGAACCCTCCCAGGAGCTATGGCTACACCTTC
NA	TRBJ2-5	TRBD2	TRBV29-1	CSVDLPGLAGVETQYF	TGCAGCGTTGACTTACCGGGACTAGCGGGAGTTGAGACCCAGTACTTC
NA	TRBJ1-1	NA	TRBV25-1	CASSVEGRGTEAFF	TGTGCCAGCAGTGTCGAGGGCCGGGGGACTGAAGCTTTCTTT
NA	TRBJ1-3	NA	TRBV5-1	CASSLDLTAGFSGNTIYF	TGCGCCAGCAGCTTGGACCTGACAGCCGGCTTCTCTGGAAACACCATATATTTT
NA	TRBJ1-2	TRBD1	TRBV19	CASSLRGHGYTF	TGTGCCAGTAGTCTCAGGGGGCACGGCTACACCTTC
NA	TRBJ1-1	NA	TRBV28	CASSLLGRDTEAFF	TGTGCCAGCAGTTTACTCGGCAGAGACACTGAAGCTTTCTTT
NA	TRBJ2-6	NA	TRBV19	CAGGPGHRFSGANVLTF	TGTGCCGGTGGACCGGGACACCGTTTCTCTGGGGCCAACGTCCTGACTTTC
NA	TRBJ2-7	NA	TRBV6-1	CASGRQRSYEQYF	TGTGCCAGCGGGCGACAGCGCTCCTACGAGCAGTACTTC
once	TRBJ1-1	NA	TRBV5-1	CASSLGRGTEAFF	TGCGCCAGCAGCTTGGGTAGGGGCACTGAAGCTTTCTTT
once	TRBJ1-3	NA	TRBV5-1	CASSLDGASGNTIYF	TGCGCCAGCAGCTTGGATGGGGCTAGTGGAAACACCATATATTTT
NA	TRBJ2-1	TRBD1	TRBV7-2	CASSRGQDSYNEQFF	TGTGCCAGCAGCCGGGGACAGGACTCCTACAATGAGCAGTTCTTC
NA	TRBJ1-2	NA	TRBV6-4	CASSDSGGRWDYGYTF	TGTGCCAGCAGTGACTCCGGTGGTCGATGGGACTATGGCTACACCTTC
once	TRBJ1-2	NA	TRBV11-1	CASSLTGGFNYGYTF	TGTGCCAGCAGCTTAACCGGGGGATTTAACTATGGCTACACCTTC
NA	TRBJ2-7	NA	TRBV6-1	CASTRVAYEQYF	TGTGCCAGCACAAGGGTTGCCTACGAGCAGTACTTC
once	TRBJ2-5	NA	TRBV7-3	CASSLWSLGETQYF	TGTGCCAGCAGCTTATGGAGTCTTGGAGAGACCCAGTACTTC
NA	TRBJ1-3	NA	TRBV6-1	CASRSGSGNTIYF	TGTGCCAGCAGGTCGGGCTCTGGAAACACCATATATTTT